These 15 T cell receptor beta chains were sequenced from one sample in a study of blood T cell repertoires in COVID-19. TCRdb's copy holds only in-frame clones and misses some; the assay was immunoSEQ multiplex PCR. The profile shows tens of thousands of clones, nearly 90% of them singletons. The source material was peripheral blood. The origin of the receptors is a man in his forties or fifties with acute or convalescent COVID-19.

This clone was recorded once. V is TRBV6-5 and J is TRBJ2-7, with 8 nucleotides matching TRBD2. The CDR3 contains 14 residues. Germline V gene data show CDR1 as MNHEY and CDR2 as SVGAGI. V dropped 7 bases and J dropped 2; count of bases not matched to a gene: 7. CDR3 region: CASIPGLDAYEQYF. The CDR3 nucleotides read TGTGCCAGCATCCCGGGACTAGACGCCTACGAGCAGTACTTC.

The chain carries TRBV4-1 and TRBJ1-6, with D hard to call. Trimming shortened V by 2 bases and J by 7 bases, and 9 bases separated the two germline ends. The germline V gene encodes CDR1 MGHRA and CDR2 YSYEKL. CDR3 length: 14 residues. CDR3 sequence: CASSQLTTNSPLHF. For the CDR3, the DNA is TGCGCCAGCAGCCAACTGACAACCAATTCACCCCTCCACTTT.

V and J are TRBV12-3 or TRBV12-4 and TRBJ2-5; D is uncertain. This CDR3 spans 11 amino acids. V was clipped by 3 bases and J by 5 bases, with 4 bases between them. In DNA form, the CDR3 reads TGTGCCAGCAGTTTTTCGGAGACCCAGTACTTC. Its protein product is CASSFSETQYF.

This chain connects TRBV5-1 to TRBJ2-1; tentatively, D is TRBD1 (5 bases). Germline V gene sequence: CDR1 SGHRS, CDR2 YFSETQ. V lost 4 bases and J lost 9, with 20 bases in between. The CDR3 has 15 amino acids. CDR3: CASSPNVGVGSEQFF. The CDR3 bases are TGCGCCAGCAGCCCAAATGTAGGGGTCGGCAGTGAGCAGTTCTTC.

This clone came up a few times. Germline and junction disagree at one end, which may indicate a read error. The V gene is TRBV19, the J gene TRBJ1-1; TRBD1 agrees at 9 bases. The CDR3 spans 15 residues. Germline CDR1 is LNHDA and CDR2 is SQIVND (reference sequence). CDR3 nucleotide sequence: TGTGCCAGTAGCCCTACCGGGACAGGGACCACTCAAGCTTTCTTT. Protein: CASSPTGTGTTQAFF.

This chain uses TRBV2 with TRBJ2-5, with 10 bases that match TRBD2. Germline values: CDR1 SNHLY, CDR2 FYNNEI. The ends lost 1 base at V and 0 bases at J; junction bases unmatched: 5. The CDR3 loop spans 17 amino acids. The CDR3 DNA is TGTGCCAGCAGTGAAGGGTTGACTAGCGGGTACCAAGAGACCCAGTACTTC. Its translation: CASSEGLTSGYQETQYF.

The J gene is TRBJ2-5, the V gene TRBV11-3; 7 positions match TRBD1. CDR1 and CDR2 from the germline V gene are SGHNT and YENEEA. The ends lost 3 bases at V and 1 base at J; junction bases unmatched: 11. This CDR3 is built from 17 residues. DNA for the CDR3: TGTGCCAGCAGCTTCCTAACAGGGGTTGGGAGCCAAGAGACCCAGTACTTC. Its protein is CASSFLTGVGSQETQYF.

This clone was counted once. The chain links TRBV27 to TRBJ1-4; no definite D call. V was shortened by 3 bases and J by 11 bases, with 16 bases between the two germline ends. The length of the CDR3 is 14 residues. The germline gives CDR1 MNHEY, CDR2 SMNVEV (reference sequence). The CDR3 spells CASSFASPLNKLFF. CDR3 DNA: TGTGCCAGCAGTTTTGCCAGTCCTTTGAATAAACTGTTTTTT.

The chain couples TRBV13 to TRBJ2-3; tentative D call: TRBD2 (6 bases). The CDR3 consists of 15 residues. Trimming removed 1 base at V and 2 bases at J, with 10 bases between. The germline V gene has CDR1 PRHDT and CDR2 FYEKMQ (reference sequence). CDR3 amino acids: CASSLVGRVTDTQYF. Written as DNA, the CDR3 is TGTGCCAGCAGCTTAGTCGGGAGAGTCACAGATACGCAGTATTTT.

The chain couples TRBV6-6 to TRBJ2-5; D perhaps matches TRBD1 (5 bases). From germline, CDR1 is MNHNY and CDR2 SVGAGI (reference sequence). The CDR3 is 15 residues long. The germline V and J ends were trimmed by 6 bases and 4 bases, with 18 bases remaining between them. DNA of the CDR3: TGTGCCAGCAGCAGCCTAAGGGGATCGGGAGAGACCCAGTACTTC. Its protein product is CASSSLRGSGETQYF.

The chain recombines TRBV29-1 with TRBJ2-5; a weak D match, TRBD2 (5 bases). The CDR3 covers 14 residues. In germline, CDR1 is SQVTM, CDR2 ANQGSEA. With 2 bases removed from V and 3 bases from J, the gap between germline ends came to 13 bases. In DNA form, the CDR3 reads TGCAGCGTTGAACTGCTAGCACCCAAAGAGACCCAGTACTTC. Residues: CSVELLAPKETQYF.

This clone was seen a handful of times. This chain links TRBV7-2 with TRBJ2-7; 7 nucleotides align to TRBD2. The CDR3 length is 16 residues. The germline gives CDR1 SGHTA, CDR2 FQGNSA. Unmatched junction bases numbered 19, after V lost 4 bases and J lost 10 bases. CDR3 sequence: CASSYIPGTILRGQYF. CDR3 nucleotide sequence: TGTGCCAGCAGCTATATCCCCGGGACTATCCTACGAGGACAGTACTTC.

V gene TRBV5-1 combines with J gene TRBJ2-5, with D perhaps matching TRBD2 (6 bases). This CDR3 has 14 residues. Germline V gives CDR1 SGHRS, CDR2 YFSETQ. The V and J ends lost 1 base and 1 base respectively, with 8 bases between them. The CDR3: CASSLRGTQETQYF. In DNA, the CDR3 is TGCGCCAGCAGCTTGCGGGGGACCCAAGAGACCCAGTACTTC.

This clone occurred once. The CDR3 nucleotides are TGTGCCAGCAGCTTACAGGGGTACACTGAAGCTTTCTTT. As protein: CASSLQGYTEAFF. The chain combines TRBV5-8 with TRBJ1-1; 7 bases are shared with TRBD1. Trimming removed 2 bases from V and 3 bases from J; junction bases left unmatched: 1. The CDR3 extends over 13 amino acids. Per germline, CDR1 SGHTS and CDR2 YDEGEE.

The chain couples TRBV7-9 to TRBJ2-2; possible D gene TRBD2, 6 bases. This CDR3 is built from 16 residues. Germline lookup yields CDR1 SEHNR and CDR2 FQNEAQ (reference sequence). V was shortened by 3 bases and J by 5 bases, with 16 bases between the two germline ends. In DNA form, the CDR3 reads TGTGCCAGCAGCTTGAGAGGAGGGCTGGGTACCGGGGAGCTGTTTTTT. Its translation: CASSLRGGLGTGELFF.